This passage covers 18 T cell receptor beta chains from one sample sequenced in a study of neurological immune-mediated disorders. TCRdb processed the 5' RACE reads anew with MiXCR; each CDR3 protein has one entry. The sample holds 84,000 or so distinct CDR3 sequences; roughly 4.5% are singletons and the top ten take 5% to 6%. Time point here: longitudinal time-point 3. Sequences were obtained from PBMCs. The receptors stem from a woman aged 55-70 years with multiple sclerosis.

The genes are TRBV7-8 and TRBJ1-1; D remains ambiguous. The germline V gene encodes CDR1 SGHVS and CDR2 FQNEAQ. V was clipped by 1 base and J by 5 bases, with 11 bases between them. This CDR3 has 14 amino acids. The CDR3 spells CASSLGHVGTEAFF. The CDR3 DNA reads TGTGCCAGCAGCTTAGGGCATGTTGGTACTGAAGCTTTCTTT.

There are many counts of this clonotype. The V gene is TRBV29-1, the J gene TRBJ2-1; 9 nucleotides match TRBD1. CDR1 and CDR2 (germline): SQVTM, ANQGSEA. V dropped 4 bases and J dropped 7; count of bases not matched to a gene: 5. The CDR3 totals 13 residues. CDR3 region: CSVGGQGRNEQFF. Here the CDR3 DNA reads TGCAGCGTTGGGGGACAGGGCAGGAATGAGCAGTTCTTC.

This clonotype appeared many times. The chain joins TRBV29-1 to TRBJ1-2, with 7 positions matching TRBD1. Germline V gene lookup returns CDR1 SQVTM and CDR2 ANQGSEA. The J segment lost 8 bases and the V segment lost 7 bases, leaving 7 bases of the junction unmatched. The CDR3 is 11 amino acids. CDR3 protein: CSAQGTRGYTF. CDR3 in DNA: TGCAGCGCACAGGGGACAAGGGGCTACACCTTC.

This clonotype appeared many times. The chain joins TRBV12-3 or TRBV12-4 to TRBJ1-2, with D perhaps matching TRBD1 (5 bases). The CDR3 contains 13 residues. V lost 3 bases and J 8 bases, leaving 13 bases between the germline ends. Here the CDR3 reads CASSLGPMWGYTF. The CDR3 nucleotides read TGTGCCAGCAGTTTGGGACCAATGTGGGGCTACACCTTC.

This clonotype was recorded many times. This chain joins TRBV15 and TRBJ2-3; TRBD1 agrees at 7 bases. This CDR3 has 17 amino acids. Germline CDR1 is LNHNV and CDR2 is YYDKDF (reference sequence). Trimming took 1 base from V and 1 from J; bases not matched to a gene: 8. This CDR3 reads CATSRGGTGAGTDTQYF. The DNA for the CDR3 is TGTGCCACCAGCAGAGGGGGAACAGGGGCCGGCACAGATACGCAGTATTTT.

In its sample, this clonotype was seen many times. The J gene is TRBJ2-7, the V gene TRBV12-3 or TRBV12-4; D is possibly TRBD1 or TRBD2 (6 bases each). The CDR3 is 13 residues long. Trimming took 4 bases from V and 5 from J, leaving 12 bases between them. The CDR3 sequence is CASSSMGGHEQYF. The CDR3 bases are TGTGCCAGCAGTTCGATGGGGGGCCACGAGCAGTACTTC.

This clonotype has ten or more counts. The chain recombines TRBV28 with TRBJ2-5, with 7 nucleotides matching TRBD1. The length of the CDR3 is 15 residues. Per germline, CDR1 MDHEN and CDR2 SYDVKM. V shed 6 bases and J 5 bases; nucleotides not matched to a gene: 12. This CDR3 reads CASSTQKGASETQYF. The CDR3 DNA is TGTGCCAGCAGCACCCAAAAGGGGGCTTCGGAGACCCAGTACTTC.

This clonotype was found many times. This sequence joins TRBV5-1 and TRBJ1-1, with 7 nucleotides matching TRBD1. Germline V lookup: CDR1 SGHRS, CDR2 YFSETQ. The length of the CDR3 is 12 residues. The J segment lost 6 bases and the V segment lost 5 bases, leaving 4 bases of the junction unmatched. CDR3 in DNA: TGCGCCAGCAGGAGGGACAGATCTGAAGCTTTCTTT. Protein sequence: CASRRDRSEAFF.

This clonotype was counted at least ten times. The genes are TRBV29-1 and TRBJ2-2; D is unclear. CDR3 length: 13 residues. The germline V gene has CDR1 SQVTM and CDR2 ANQGSEA. The V end lost 0 bases, the J end lost 5 bases, and 7 bases lay between the germline ends. The CDR3 DNA reads TGCAGCGTTGAAGATCCCGGTACCGGGGAGCTGTTTTTT. Translating gives CSVEDPGTGELFF.

This clonotype was counted at least ten times. The chain employs TRBV3-1 and TRBJ1-5; weak D call: TRBD1 (5 bases). The germline gives CDR1 LGHDT, CDR2 YNNKEL (reference sequence). Trimming stripped 4 bases from V and 3 bases from J, with 16 bases between. The CDR3 totals 16 residues. The CDR3: CASSPGGGPINQPQHF. The CDR3, as DNA: TGTGCCAGCAGCCCGGGGGGGGGACCGATCAATCAGCCCCAGCATTTT.

This clonotype was seen at least ten times. The CDR3: CASSPSESSYNEQFF. The CDR3 region has the DNA TGCGCCAGCAGCCCTAGCGAGAGCTCCTACAATGAGCAGTTCTTC. The rearrangement joins TRBV5-1 to TRBJ2-1; D may be TRBD2 (6 bases). V dropped 4 bases and J dropped 0 bases, with 11 bases sitting between them. Germline assignment: CDR1 SGHRS and CDR2 YFSETQ. CDR3 size: 15 residues. The variable domain in full, completed from reference TRBV5-1 and TRBJ2-1, reads KAGVTQTPRYLIKTRGQQVTLSCSPISGHRSVSWYQQTPGQGLQFLFEYFSETQRNKGNFPGRFSGRQFSNSRSEMNVSTLELGDSALYLCASSPSESSYNEQFFGPGTRLTVL.

This clonotype was detected many times. The V call is TRBV7-2, the J call TRBJ1-6, with 8 bases that match TRBD1. Germline-derived CDR1 and CDR2 are SGHTA and FQGNSA. V trimming: 5 bases; J trimming: 4 bases; junction bases outside the gene matches: 10. The CDR3 consists of 17 residues. The CDR3 DNA follows: TGTGCCAGCAGCCCAGCGGGGACAGGCCGTTATAATTCACCCCTCCACTTT. It codes for CASSPAGTGRYNSPLHF.

This clonotype was recorded at least ten times. The chain has TRBV7-2 and TRBJ1-1, with 11 bases aligning to TRBD1. The germline gives CDR1 SGHTA, CDR2 FQGNSA. This CDR3 spans 15 amino acids. Trimming at V came to 5 bases and at J to 4 bases, leaving 6 bases not matched to a gene. DNA for the CDR3: TGTGCCAGCAGCCTTGGGACAGGGGGATTCACTGAAGCTTTCTTT. Translation gives CASSLGTGGFTEAFF.

There are many counts of this clonotype. The chain couples TRBV2 to TRBJ2-5, with TRBD1 matching over 9 bases. CDR1 and CDR2 from the germline V gene are SNHLY and FYNNEI. The CDR3 has 14 amino acids. With V trimmed by 7 bases and J by 5 bases, 8 bases remained unmatched. The CDR3 DNA reads TGTGCCAGCATCAGACAGGGGGTCGGGGAGACCCAGTACTTC. Translating it yields CASIRQGVGETQYF.

This clonotype was detected ten times or more. J is TRBJ1-5 and V is TRBV10-3; possible D gene TRBD1, 5 bases. V was trimmed by 6 bases and J by 4 bases, leaving 13 bases between them. CDR3 length: 14 residues. Germline CDR1 reads ENHRY; CDR2 reads SYGVKD. The CDR3 region is CAISAGALNQPQHF. The CDR3 DNA follows: TGTGCCATCAGCGCCGGGGCGTTAAATCAGCCCCAGCATTTT.

This clonotype showed up many times. V gene TRBV18 combines with J gene TRBJ2-1; 9 positions agree with TRBD1. Germline V gene lookup returns CDR1 KGHSH and CDR2 LQKENI. V dropped 0 bases and J dropped 7; count of bases not matched to a gene: 4. The CDR3 is 15 residues long. This CDR3 reads CASSPPGQGRNEQFF. For the CDR3, the DNA is TGTGCCAGCTCACCACCGGGACAGGGTCGAAATGAGCAGTTCTTC.

In this sample, this clonotype turned up many times. The chain carries TRBV7-6 and TRBJ2-6; D not certain. Trimming shortened V by 7 bases and J by 4 bases, and 5 bases separated the two germline ends. Per germline, CDR1 SGHVS and CDR2 FNYEAQ. This CDR3 is built from 12 residues. The CDR3 loop reads CASNSGANVLTF. The CDR3 DNA reads as TGTGCCAGCAACTCCGGGGCCAACGTCCTGACTTTC.

This clonotype was counted at least ten times. V and J are TRBV6-2 or TRBV6-3 and TRBJ2-5; possible D gene TRBD1, 6 bases. Looked up from germline, CDR1 is MNHEY and CDR2 is SVGEGT. V dropped 4 bases and J dropped 4 bases, with 19 bases sitting between them. The CDR3 has 16 residues. The CDR3 is CASSSPGTTRRETQYF. The DNA for the CDR3 is TGTGCCAGCAGTTCGCCCGGGACAACGAGAAGAGAGACCCAGTACTTC.